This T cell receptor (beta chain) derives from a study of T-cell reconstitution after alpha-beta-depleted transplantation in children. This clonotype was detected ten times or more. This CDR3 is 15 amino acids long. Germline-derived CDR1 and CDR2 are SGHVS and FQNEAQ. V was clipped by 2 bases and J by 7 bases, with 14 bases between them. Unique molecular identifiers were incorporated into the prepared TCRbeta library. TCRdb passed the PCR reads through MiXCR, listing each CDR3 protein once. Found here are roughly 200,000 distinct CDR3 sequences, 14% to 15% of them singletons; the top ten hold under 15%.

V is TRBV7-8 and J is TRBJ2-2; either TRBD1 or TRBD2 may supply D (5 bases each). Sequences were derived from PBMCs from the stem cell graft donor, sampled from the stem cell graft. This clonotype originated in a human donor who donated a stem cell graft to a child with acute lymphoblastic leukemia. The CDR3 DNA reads TGTGCCAGCAGCTTAAGTTCAGGAGGACACGGGGAGCTGTTTTTT. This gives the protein CASSLSSGGHGELFF.